This T cell receptor (beta chain) derives from a study of OX40 agonist ivuxolimab in advanced cancers. Study information: Males comprised approximately 81% of the group, whose mean age was about 60 years (range roughly 20 to 85). Overall study results and limits: In the expanded peripheral T cells, antigen specificity was never determined. At 0.1 to 3.0 mg/kg and by week 6, clonal expansion occurred in CD4+ and CD8+ blood T cells. CD8+ T cells showed, on average, more clonal expansion than CD4+ cells.

Germline values: CDR1 LNHDA, CDR2 SQIVND (reference sequence). Trimming stripped 7 bases from V and 0 bases from J, with 20 bases between. This CDR3 is built from 17 residues. Generated by immunoSEQ multiplex PCR, the TCRdb table keeps only in-frame clones and is missing some. The top ten clones hold over 1.5% of a sample with 70,000 to 100,000 clones, around 86% of them seen once. Of note for this clone: The target antigen is unknown.

The sequencing here drew on CD4+ or CD8+ T cells sorted from blood, taken in a trial of the OX40 agonist ivuxolimab. This TCR derives from an adult with an advanced solid tumor such as melanoma, head and neck, liver or kidney cancer. The V call is TRBV19, the J call TRBJ2-3; the D gene is possibly TRBD2 (6 bases). CDR3 coding DNA: TGTGCCAGTACCCAGAAAGTGGCTAGCGATAGCACAGATACGCAGTATTTT. It is translated as CASTQKVASDSTDTQYF.